This T cell receptor (beta chain) was found in a study of shared clonotypes between healthy human individuals. Germline V gene lookup returns CDR1 MNHEY and CDR2 SVGAGI. Trimming cost V 0 bases and J 5 bases, with 10 bases left between them. The CDR3 is 14 residues long. Measured with immunoSEQ multiplex PCR; TCRdb has only the in-frame clones, and not every one. Of 2 million to 2.5 million clones listed, 95% are singletons. The chain joins TRBV6-5 to TRBJ2-5; D unclear. The specimen sequenced was naive CD4+ T cells sorted from blood. Subset indicated: CD45RA+ positively selected. This TCR was recovered from a man in his late teens or twenties in good health. The CDR3 sequence is CASSYSSIRETQYF. For the CDR3, the DNA is TGTGCCAGCAGTTACTCAAGTATCCGGGAGACCCAGTACTTC.